The clone carrying this T cell receptor beta chain has more than one count but fewer than ten. Unique molecular identifiers were incorporated into the prepared TCRbeta library. TCRdb recomputed calls from the PCR reads with MiXCR, one row per CDR3 protein. The sample includes 250,000 to 350,000 distinct CDR3 sequences, 9.9% of them seen just once. This entry comes from a study of T-cell reconstitution after alpha-beta-depleted transplantation in children. Germline loops: CDR1 DFQATT, CDR2 SNEGSKA (reference sequence). V shed 6 bases, J shed 4 bases, and the junction held 18 bases outside the gene matches. The CDR3 extends over 17 amino acids.

This sequence joins TRBV20-1 and TRBJ2-1, with TRBD2 matching 7 bases. This clonotype was obtained from a human donor who donated a stem cell graft to a child with SCID. Sequenced here: PBMCs from the stem cell graft donor, sampled from the stem cell graft. The CDR3 DNA reads as TGCAGTGCCGAATTAGGGGCCCCTAGCGGAGGGTACAATGAGCAGTTCTTC. This encodes CSAELGAPSGGYNEQFF.